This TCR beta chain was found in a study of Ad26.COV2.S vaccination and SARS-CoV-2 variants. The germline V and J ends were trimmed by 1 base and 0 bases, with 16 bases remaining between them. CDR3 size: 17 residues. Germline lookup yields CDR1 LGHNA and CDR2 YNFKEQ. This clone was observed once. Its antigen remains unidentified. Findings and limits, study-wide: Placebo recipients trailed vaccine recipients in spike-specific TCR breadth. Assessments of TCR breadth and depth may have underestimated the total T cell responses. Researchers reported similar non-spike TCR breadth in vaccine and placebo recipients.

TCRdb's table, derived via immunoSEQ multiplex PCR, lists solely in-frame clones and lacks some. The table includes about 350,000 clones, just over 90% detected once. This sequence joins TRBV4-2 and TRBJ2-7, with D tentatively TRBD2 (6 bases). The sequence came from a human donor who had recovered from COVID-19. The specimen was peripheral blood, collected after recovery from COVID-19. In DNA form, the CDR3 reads TGTGCCAGCAGCCAAGTCGCCGGGACTCCGAACTCCTACGAGCAGTACTTC. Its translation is CASSQVAGTPNSYEQYF.